The rows below give T cell receptor beta chains drawn from one sample of a study of cytomegalovirus exposure and HLA in healthy donors. The method was immunoSEQ multiplex PCR; TCRdb's version includes in-frame clones alone and lacks a portion of them. Counted here are a few hundred thousand clones, roughly 89% occurring once; the ten biggest clones make up 0.83%. Sequences were obtained from PBMCs. The receptors come from a woman aged 18-29 years in good health and CMV-seronegative. Both conserved end residues are part of each CDR3. A D gene is named only where the DNA matches it firmly. The size of a clone is reported for some rows only, either as once, few or many, or as a class for expanded clones.

v_gene	abundance	d_gene	j_gene	CDR3aa	CDR3nt
TRBV27	-	TRBD1	TRBJ1-5	CASRRHSRDRGGSNQPQHF	TGTGCCAGCAGAAGACATTCCCGGGACAGGGGAGGGAGCAATCAGCCCCAGCATTTT
TRBV6-5	-	TRBD1	TRBJ1-5	CASSPGQGGPQHF	TGTGCCAGCAGCCCCGGACAGGGGGGACCCCAGCATTTT
TRBV15	-	TRBD2	TRBJ2-3	CATSRGASGGSDTQYF	TGTGCCACCAGCAGAGGGGCTAGCGGGGGATCGGATACGCAGTATTTT
TRBV4-2	-	-	TRBJ1-2	CASSQEAQTGNYGYTF	TGTGCCAGCAGCCAAGAAGCCCAAACAGGGAACTATGGCTACACCTTC
TRBV27	-	-	TRBJ2-7	CASSLWLGYEQYF	TGTGCCAGCAGTTTATGGCTAGGATACGAGCAGTACTTC
TRBV27	-	TRBD2	TRBJ2-5	CASSSRGTSGYQETQYF	TGTGCCAGCAGTTCCCGGGGGACTAGCGGTTATCAAGAGACCCAGTACTTC
TRBV29-1	once	TRBD2	TRBJ2-1	CSGASGYNEQFF	TGCAGCGGAGCTAGCGGGTACAATGAGCAGTTCTTC
TRBV28	-	-	TRBJ1-5	CASSPLTVNQPQHF	TGTGCCAGCAGTCCTTTGACAGTTAATCAGCCCCAGCATTTT
TRBV30	-	TRBD1	TRBJ1-1	CAWDRGMGTEAFF	TGTGCCTGGGACAGGGGTATGGGCACTGAAGCTTTCTTT
TRBV6-1	-	-	TRBJ2-3	CASRAAGGTDTQYF	TGTGCCAGCAGGGCCGCCGGGGGCACAGATACGCAGTATTTT
TRBV11-2	-	TRBD2	TRBJ2-7	CASSPSGTSNYEQYF	TGTGCCAGCAGCCCCAGCGGGACTAGTAACTACGAGCAGTACTTC
TRBV6-4	-	-	TRBJ2-1	CASSEQGFTYNEQFF	TGTGCCAGCAGTGAGCAGGGGTTCACCTACAATGAGCAGTTCTTC
TRBV28	-	TRBD1	TRBJ2-7	CASFAGGYEQYF	TGTGCCAGCTTCGCAGGGGGCTACGAGCAGTACTTC
TRBV6-1	-	TRBD2	TRBJ2-4	CAISELAGRFGNIQYF	TGTGCCATCAGTGAACTAGCGGGGAGGTTCGGAAACATTCAGTACTTC
TRBV2	-	TRBD1	TRBJ1-2	CASRHRGDGYTF	TGTGCCAGCAGGCACAGGGGAGATGGCTACACCTTC
TRBV4-2	once	TRBD2	TRBJ2-1	CASSQAASGYNEQFF	TGTGCCAGCAGCCAAGCGGCTAGCGGTTACAATGAGCAGTTCTTC
TRBV2	-	TRBD1	TRBJ1-1	CASLTGAWDTEAFF	TGTGCCAGCCTCACAGGGGCCTGGGACACTGAAGCTTTCTTT
TRBV7-6	once	-	TRBJ1-1	CASSSGLAVEAFF	TGTGCCAGCAGCTCCGGACTCGCGGTTGAAGCTTTCTTT
TRBV29-1	-	-	TRBJ1-2	CSVVDRYYGYTF	TGCAGCGTTGTTGACAGGTACTATGGCTACACCTTC
TRBV4-1	few	TRBD1	TRBJ1-5	CASSPQDRANQPQHF	TGCGCCAGCAGCCCCCAGGACAGGGCCAATCAGCCCCAGCATTTT
TRBV5-1	-	-	TRBJ1-1	CASSTLGNGWPEAFF	TGCGCCAGCAGTACCCTAGGAAACGGGTGGCCCGAAGCTTTCTTT
TRBV6-1	-	-	TRBJ1-5	CASSAQGKQPQHF	TGTGCCAGCAGTGCCCAGGGGAAGCAGCCCCAGCATTTT
TRBV6-1	few	TRBD2	TRBJ2-1	CASSAELAGGRDEQFF	TGTGCCAGCAGTGCTGAACTAGCGGGGGGCAGGGATGAGCAGTTCTTC
TRBV9	-	TRBD1	TRBJ2-3	CASSPWDRATDTQYF	TGTGCCAGCTCGCCATGGGACAGGGCGACAGATACGCAGTATTTT
TRBV6-4	-	TRBD2	TRBJ2-1	CASRGQRGVGNEQFF	TGTGCCAGCAGGGGCCAGCGGGGGGTGGGAAATGAGCAGTTCTTC
TRBV13	once	-	TRBJ1-4	CASSQLGGAGEKLFF	TGTGCCAGCAGCCAACTCGGGGGAGCCGGGGAAAAACTGTTTTTT
TRBV30	-	TRBD1	TRBJ2-7	CAWSSGTGVYSEQYF	TGTGCCTGGAGTTCCGGGACAGGAGTATATTCCGAGCAGTACTTC
TRBV19	few	TRBD1	TRBJ1-5	CASSMGQGGQPQHF	TGTGCCAGTAGTATGGGACAGGGTGGACAGCCCCAGCATTTT